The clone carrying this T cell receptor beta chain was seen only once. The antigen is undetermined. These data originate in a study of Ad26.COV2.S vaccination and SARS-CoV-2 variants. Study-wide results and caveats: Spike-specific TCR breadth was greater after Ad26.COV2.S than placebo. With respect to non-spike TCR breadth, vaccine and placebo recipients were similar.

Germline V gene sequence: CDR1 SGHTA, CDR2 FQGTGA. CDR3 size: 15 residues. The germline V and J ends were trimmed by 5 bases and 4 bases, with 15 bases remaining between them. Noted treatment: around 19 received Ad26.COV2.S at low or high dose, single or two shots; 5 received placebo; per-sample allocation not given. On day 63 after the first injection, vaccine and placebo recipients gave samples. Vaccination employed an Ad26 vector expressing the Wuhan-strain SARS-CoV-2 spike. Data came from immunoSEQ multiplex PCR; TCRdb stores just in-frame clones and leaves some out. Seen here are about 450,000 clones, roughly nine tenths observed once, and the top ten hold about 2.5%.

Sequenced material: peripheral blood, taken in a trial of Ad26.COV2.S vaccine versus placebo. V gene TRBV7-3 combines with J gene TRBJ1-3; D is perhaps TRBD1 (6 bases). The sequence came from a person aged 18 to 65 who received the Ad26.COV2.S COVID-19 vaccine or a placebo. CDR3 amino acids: CASSRSAGDGNTIYF. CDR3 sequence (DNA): TGTGCCAGCAGCCGATCAGCAGGGGACGGAAACACCATATATTTT.